A selection of T cell receptor beta chains follows, all from one sample in a study of OX40 agonist ivuxolimab in advanced cancers. The table came from immunoSEQ multiplex PCR; TCRdb's copy has only in-frame clones and leaves some out. This sample carries 69,000 or so clones, roughly 84% of them seen once, and the ten largest clones take 5.5% to 7%. Sequencing was performed on CD4+ or CD8+ T cells sorted from blood, taken in a trial of the OX40 agonist ivuxolimab. These receptors were obtained from an adult with an advanced solid tumor such as melanoma, head and neck, liver or kidney cancer. Both conserved end residues are part of each CDR3. Clone sizes are given selectively: once, few, many, or a class where the clone is expanded.

size: NA; V: TRBV6-4; CDR3: CASSEGLNSYNEQFF
size: NA; V: TRBV19; CDR3: CASSIKGDTEAFF
size: NA; V: TRBV30; CDR3: CAWSVWRGGGNTIYF
size: NA; V: TRBV28; CDR3: CASSYSDRGNTEAFF
size: NA; V: TRBV7-7; CDR3: CASSLRTGGFYEQYF
size: NA; V: TRBV19; CDR3: CASSSLQGTQPQHF
size: NA; V: TRBV4-3; CDR3: CASSQVRTSGADTQYF
size: NA; V: TRBV29-1; CDR3: CSVEEVRGQPQHF
size: NA; V: TRBV5-5; CDR3: CASSFQLAGGTGELFF
size: NA; V: TRBV7-6; CDR3: CASSPRSGPYEQYF
size: NA; V: TRBV5-1; CDR3: CASTGGSGMSWQYF
size: NA; V: TRBV5-1; CDR3: CASSLAPGIGYGYTF
size: once; V: TRBV4-1; CDR3: CASSQAGAGFDQPQHF
size: NA; V: TRBV11-3; CDR3: CASSLGTQGTNEKLFF
size: NA; V: TRBV18; CDR3: CASSPGNFEQYF
size: NA; V: TRBV5-4; CDR3: CASRGQDNTEAFF
size: NA; V: TRBV7-9; CDR3: CASSSWGVSYEQYF
size: NA; V: TRBV11-2; CDR3: CASSLEGASGIDTDTQYF
size: NA; V: TRBV7-2; CDR3: CASSLLSNQPQHF
size: NA; V: TRBV7-2; CDR3: CASSLDPQGVVDDGYTF
size: NA; V: TRBV4-3; CDR3: CASSQDVWQTPEAFF
size: NA; V: TRBV9; CDR3: CASSVGTVNYGYTF
size: NA; V: TRBV18; CDR3: CASSPPNSGRINEQFF
size: NA; V: TRBV7-9; CDR3: CASSQSYSNQPQHF
size: NA; V: TRBV10-3; CDR3: CAISEGGTGQYF
size: once; V: TRBV27; CDR3: CASSLLGTNTEAFF
size: NA; V: TRBV5-1; CDR3: CASSLGSGDGETQYF
size: NA; V: TRBV11-1; CDR3: CASSPDRFVYNEQFF
size: NA; V: TRBV6-1; CDR3: CASSKTGTGDEQFF
size: NA; V: TRBV30; CDR3: CAWRDLIYGYTF
size: NA; V: TRBV28; CDR3: CASSLVGFGTLDTEAFF
size: NA; V: TRBV19; CDR3: CASSLKVLGFYSYNEQFF
size: NA; V: TRBV28; CDR3: CASSPGGQFFGTDTQYF
size: NA; V: TRBV4-3; CDR3: CASSQDFGGQTEQYF
size: once; V: TRBV7-2; CDR3: CASSLVGLGVEQFF
size: NA; V: TRBV6-5; CDR3: CASSYRATGGVETQYF
size: NA; V: TRBV5-1; CDR3: CASSLGGGSYNEQFF
size: NA; V: TRBV10-2; CDR3: CATSAADLSYNEQFF
size: NA; V: TRBV5-1; CDR3: CASSPTEGGSPLHF
size: NA; V: TRBV11-2; CDR3: CASSLDPPTSGITDTQYF
size: NA; V: TRBV7-2; CDR3: CASSLGLAGPLYEQYF